This entry lists 18 T cell receptor beta chains sequenced from one sample in a study of identical twins. TCRdb reprocessed the 5' RACE reads via MiXCR and lists one record per CDR3 protein. The sample lists about 200,000 distinct CDR3 sequences, 7.5% occurring once. The sample was also reused in another study, on yellow fever vaccine responses in identical twins.

Material: memory (CD45RO+) T cells sorted from blood. These receptors were obtained from a woman younger than 30 in good health.

This clonotype was seen repeatedly, ten times or more. The chain combines TRBV28 with TRBJ2-7, with 9 bases fitting TRBD2. After removal of 4 bases from V and 4 bases from J, the junction contained 11 bases not matched to a gene. This CDR3 contains 16 residues. CDR1 is MDHEN and CDR2 is SYDVKM in the germline V gene. The CDR3 DNA sequence: TGTGCCAGCAGTTCCTTAGCGGGAGAACCCACTTACGAGCAGTACTTC. Its protein is CASSSLAGEPTYEQYF.

This clonotype was picked up many times. The rearrangement links TRBV28 to TRBJ2-5; perhaps TRBD1 as D (5 bases). Germline V gives CDR1 MDHEN, CDR2 SYDVKM. V was shortened by 6 bases and J by 3 bases, with 11 bases between the two germline ends. The length of the CDR3 is 13 residues. Here the CDR3 reads CASSLAGKETQYF. Written as DNA, the CDR3 is TGTGCCAGCAGCTTAGCAGGGAAAGAGACCCAGTACTTC.

In its sample, this clonotype was seen many times. V is TRBV28 and J is TRBJ1-5, with 7 bases lining up with TRBD1. The CDR3 runs 15 residues. Germline lookup yields CDR1 MDHEN and CDR2 SYDVKM. V lost 1 base to trimming and J lost 5 bases; unmatched junction nucleotides: 5. CDR3 region: CASSLLGQGDQPQHF. In DNA form, the CDR3 reads TGTGCCAGCAGTTTATTGGGTCAGGGGGATCAGCCCCAGCATTTT.

The genes are TRBV5-1 and TRBJ2-5, with D perhaps TRBD1 (6 bases). The CDR3 is made up of 14 amino acids. The V and J ends lost 3 bases and 4 bases respectively, with 13 bases between them. CDR1 and CDR2 (germline): SGHRS, YFSETQ. CDR3 region: CASSSLQGRETQYF. DNA for the CDR3: TGCGCCAGCAGCTCACTACAGGGAAGAGAGACCCAGTACTTC. The whole variable domain, remainder taken from reference TRBV5-1 and TRBJ2-5, is KAGVTQTPRYLIKTRGQQVTLSCSPISGHRSVSWYQQTPGQGLQFLFEYFSETQRNKGNFPGRFSGRQFSNSRSEMNVSTLELGDSALYLCASSSLQGRETQYFGPGTRLLVL.

This clonotype appeared a few times. The chain combines TRBV11-2 with TRBJ2-1; possible D gene TRBD2, 6 bases. The CDR3 is 16 residues long. Germline V gene data show CDR1 as SGHAT and CDR2 as FQNNGV. Trimming removed 3 bases at V and 2 bases at J, with 14 bases between. CDR3 sequence: CASSLGGIGTYNEQFF. In DNA form, the CDR3 reads TGTGCCAGCAGCTTGGGGGGTATCGGGACCTACAATGAGCAGTTCTTC.

This clonotype was counted ten times or more. J is TRBJ2-3 and V is TRBV12-3 or TRBV12-4; possibly TRBD2 for D (7 bases). The CDR3 has 15 amino acids. V lost 8 bases and J lost 2, with 17 bases in between. As DNA, the CDR3 is TGTGCCAGCGGGGACTGGGGGGGCAACACAGATACGCAGTATTTT. This sequence encodes CASGDWGGNTDTQYF.

The chain links TRBV20-1 to TRBJ2-5, with D hard to call. Per the germline V gene, CDR1 is DFQATT and CDR2 is SNEGSKA (reference sequence). V was shortened by 0 bases and J by 7 bases, with 18 bases between the two germline ends. This CDR3 has 15 amino acids. This CDR3 is CSAREYLGREATQYF. CDR3 in DNA: TGCAGTGCTAGAGAATATCTTGGCCGCGAGGCGACCCAGTACTTC.

This chain joins TRBV4-1 and TRBJ2-1, with 8 positions matching TRBD1. The CDR3 loop spans 19 amino acids. Losses at the gene ends were 4 bases for V and 4 bases for J; bases not matched to a gene: 18. Looked up from germline, CDR1 is MGHRA and CDR2 is YSYEKL. The DNA of the CDR3 is TGCGCCAGCAGCCTACAAGATCCGTCAGGGGGCTTTAGATACAATGAGCAGTTCTTC. Its protein is CASSLQDPSGGFRYNEQFF.

CDR3 nucleotide sequence: TGCAGTGCTAGATCCCCTGGGGCGGTAAATCAGCCCCAGCATTTT. It encodes CSARSPGAVNQPQHF. The genes are TRBV20-1 and TRBJ1-5, with D possibly matching TRBD1 (5 bases). The CDR3 covers 15 residues. CDR1 and CDR2 from the germline V gene are DFQATT and SNEGSKA (reference sequence). With 2 bases removed from V and 4 bases from J, the gap between germline ends came to 15 bases.

This clonotype occurred many times. The chain uses TRBV4-3 and TRBJ2-1, with 11 positions matching TRBD2. V lost 4 bases to trimming and J lost 4 bases; unmatched junction nucleotides: 9. Germline-derived CDR1 and CDR2 are LGHNA and YSLEER. The CDR3 is made up of 17 amino acids. CDR3 loop: CASSRRLTSGTYNEQFF. The CDR3, as DNA: TGCGCCAGCAGCCGTAGATTGACTAGCGGGACGTACAATGAGCAGTTCTTC.

This clonotype came up a few times. This rearrangement joins TRBV4-3 to TRBJ2-3, with D uncertain. The CDR3 loop spans 15 amino acids. Germline V gene sequence: CDR1 LGHNA, CDR2 YSLEER. V shed 2 bases and J shed 2 bases, with 11 bases lying between them. The CDR3 protein is CASSQQQAVTDTQYF. The CDR3 DNA sequence: TGCGCCAGCAGCCAACAACAAGCTGTCACAGATACGCAGTATTTT.

This clonotype was observed a handful of times. The CDR3 DNA follows: TGTGCCAGCAGCGGGGACGGGGTCTCCTACGAGCAGTACTTC. It is translated as CASSGDGVSYEQYF. This sequence joins TRBV7-6 and TRBJ2-7, with D perhaps being TRBD1 or TRBD2 (5 bases each). CDR1 is SGHVS and CDR2 is FNYEAQ in the germline V gene. V was cut by 5 bases and J by 0 bases, with 11 bases left in between. The CDR3 loop spans 14 amino acids.

In its sample, this clonotype was seen a few times. Here the CDR3 reads CASSQTGTGSSYEQYF. The CDR3 nucleotides read TGTGCCAGCAGCCAAACCGGGACAGGGAGCTCCTACGAGCAGTACTTC. The chain has TRBV14 and TRBJ2-7; 9 nucleotides align to TRBD1. The germline CDR1 and CDR2 sequences are SGHDN and FVKESK. CDR3 length: 16 residues. J gave up 0 bases and V 2 bases, and 5 bases lay outside the gene matches. The full variable domain, its missing parts supplied by reference TRBV14 and TRBJ2-7, is EAGVTQFPSHSVIEKGQTVTLRCDPISGHDNLYWYRRVMGKEIKFLLHFVKESKQDESGMPNNRFLAERTGGTYSTLKVQPAELEDSGVYFCASSQTGTGSSYEQYFGPGTRLTVT.

This clonotype was counted many times. The V and J genes are TRBV5-1 and TRBJ2-3; D unresolved. The CDR3 contains 14 residues. Germline lookup yields CDR1 SGHRS and CDR2 YFSETQ. V was cut by 6 bases and J by 0 bases, with 11 bases left in between. CDR3 sequence reads: CASNLRSSTDTQYF. The DNA of the CDR3 is TGCGCCAGCAACCTACGATCTAGCACAGATACGCAGTATTTT.

The chain is built from TRBV18 and TRBJ2-5, with 7 bases identical to TRBD2. This CDR3 comprises 14 residues. Losses at the gene ends were 0 bases for V and 5 bases for J; bases not matched to a gene: 3. Germline CDR1 KGHSH, CDR2 LQKENI. The CDR3 DNA is TGTGCCAGCTCACCACCAAGCGGGGACGAGACCCAGTACTTC. It specifies CASSPPSGDETQYF.

This clonotype was counted ten times or more. This chain's CDR3 is CASSWGLAGGSYEQYF. CDR3 coding DNA: TGCGCCAGCAGCTGGGGACTAGCGGGGGGATCCTACGAGCAGTACTTC. The rearrangement uses TRBV5-1 and TRBJ2-7, with TRBD2 identical over 15 bases. Trimming removed 3 bases from V and 1 base from J; junction bases left unmatched: 2. Germline CDR1 is SGHRS and CDR2 is YFSETQ. This CDR3 has 16 residues.

This clonotype was found many times. The chain combines TRBV7-9 with TRBJ2-5, with D unclear. There are 14 residues in the CDR3. Looked up from germline, CDR1 is SEHNR and CDR2 is FQNEAQ (reference sequence). V lost 5 bases to trimming and J lost 1 base, with 11 bases between them. This chain's CDR3 is CASSQTSLQETQYF. CDR3 in DNA: TGTGCCAGCAGCCAAACCAGCCTCCAAGAGACCCAGTACTTC. The full variable domain, rest sourced from reference TRBV7-9 and TRBJ2-5, is DTGVSQNPRHKITKRGQNVTFRCDPISEHNRLYWYRQTLGQGPEFLTYFQNEAQLEKSRLLSDRFSAERPKGSFSTLEIQRTEQGDSAMYLCASSQTSLQETQYFGPGTRLLVL.

V usage is TRBV6-2 or TRBV6-3 and J usage is TRBJ2-7; D is unclear. Germline V gene data show CDR1 as MNHEY and CDR2 as SVGEGT. V was trimmed by 1 base and J by 3 bases, leaving 7 bases between them. CDR3 length equals 13 residues. The CDR3 region has the DNA TGTGCCAGCAGTTACTTCCCCGTCTACGAGCAGTACTTC. The encoded protein is CASSYFPVYEQYF.